A single sample gave rise to the 9 T cell receptor beta chains below, sequenced in a study of T cell changes during pregnancy in multiple sclerosis. The table came from immunoSEQ multiplex PCR; TCRdb's copy has only in-frame clones and leaves some out. The table lists about 120,000 clones, 93% of them singletons. This sample comprised peripheral blood, obtained before pregnancy. These receptors came from a female donor with multiple sclerosis, enrolled in a pregnancy study.

The CDR3 spells CASSEVLRGGNTGELFF. The DNA for the CDR3 is TGTGCCAGCAGTGAAGTATTACGCGGGGGCAACACCGGGGAGCTGTTTTTT. V and J are TRBV6-1 and TRBJ2-2; D might be TRBD2 (7 bases). V lost 1 base and J 2 bases, leaving 14 bases between the germline ends. The CDR3 has 17 amino acids. Germline lookup yields CDR1 MNHNS and CDR2 SASEGT.

The chain joins TRBV6-1 to TRBJ2-2; D gene uncertain. Germline values: CDR1 MNHNS, CDR2 SASEGT. The CDR3 loop spans 15 amino acids. V lost 3 bases, J lost 2 bases, and 10 bases lay in between. The DNA of the CDR3 is TGTGCCAGCAGTGAGACATTTACTAACACCGGGGAGCTGTTTTTT. Its translation: CASSETFTNTGELFF.

The chain has TRBV6-1 and TRBJ2-3; weak D call: TRBD2 (6 bases). From germline, CDR1 is MNHNS and CDR2 SASEGT. V gave up 2 bases and J gave up 4 bases, with 10 bases separating them. CDR3 size: 14 residues. CDR3 sequence (DNA): TGTGCCAGCAGTGAACCGGGACTTCCAGATACGCAGTATTTT. Translated: CASSEPGLPDTQYF.

This chain links TRBV5-1 with TRBJ1-1; 9 bases are shared with TRBD1. V lost 4 bases, J lost 5 bases, and 9 bases stayed unmatched. Germline CDR1 and CDR2: SGHRS and YFSETQ. CDR3 length: 15 amino acids. The CDR3 bases are TGCGCCAGCAGCCCTTCGGACAGGGGATTAACTGAAGCTTTCTTT. The encoded protein is CASSPSDRGLTEAFF.

This chain connects TRBV9 to TRBJ2-3, with 12 bases fitting TRBD2. Per germline, CDR1 SGDLS and CDR2 YYNGEE. V shed 6 bases and J 6 bases; nucleotides not matched to a gene: 11. This CDR3 spans 16 amino acids. The CDR3: CASTRAPSGGADTQYF. As DNA, the CDR3 is TGTGCCAGCACTCGGGCCCCTAGCGGGGGGGCCGATACGCAGTATTTT.

The V gene is TRBV18, the J gene TRBJ2-3; 7 bases are a match to TRBD2. Germline CDR1 and CDR2: KGHSH and LQKENI. CDR3 length: 16 residues. Germline trimming cut 2 bases from V and 2 bases from J; bases unmatched to any gene: 7. The CDR3 nucleotides are TGTGCCAGCTCACCAGGGCCAGCGGGATTCACAGATACGCAGTATTTT. This encodes CASSPGPAGFTDTQYF.

This sequence joins TRBV19 and TRBJ2-1; 7 bases agree with TRBD2. CDR3 length: 15 residues. V shed 1 base, J shed 5 bases, and the junction held 5 bases outside the gene matches. The V gene's germline CDR1 is LNHDA and CDR2 SQIVND (reference sequence). The CDR3 sequence is CASSIAGGPNNEQFF. The CDR3 DNA follows: TGTGCCAGTAGTATAGCGGGAGGCCCCAACAATGAGCAGTTCTTC.

V gene TRBV7-9 combines with J gene TRBJ1-5; no clear D. V was pared by 3 bases and J by 3 bases, with 9 bases between. The CDR3 consists of 14 residues. CDR1 is SEHNR and CDR2 is FQNEAQ in the germline V gene (reference sequence). The CDR3 DNA follows: TGTGCCAGCAGCTTCGGAGGCAACAATCAGCCCCAGCATTTT. This translates into CASSFGGNNQPQHF.

This chain uses TRBV10-3 with TRBJ1-2; D perhaps matches TRBD1 (6 bases). This CDR3 is 11 amino acids long. V was cut by 10 bases and J by 8 bases, with 14 bases left in between. Germline V gives CDR1 ENHRY, CDR2 SYGVKD. CDR3 DNA sequence: TGTGCCAGTACAGGGTATAACGGCTACACCTTC. This codes for CASTGYNGYTF.